This T cell receptor beta chain was found in a study of blood T cell repertoires in COVID-19. Study in general: From T cells, B-cell-depleted T cells, or PBMCs came the material, which was cDNA or gDNA.

In assigning cohorts, the study relied on participant-reported clinical history. Cohort 3 recovery required two negative PCRs, clearance, or symptom resolution. The assay was immunoSEQ multiplex PCR, and TCRdb's table has in-frame clones only and misses some. The repertoire holds about 140,000 clones, with around 87% as singletons. Only one count was recorded for this clone. The CDR3 length is 13 residues. V lost 6 bases, J lost 3 bases, and 8 bases lay in between. CDR1 and CDR2 from the germline V gene are MNHEY and SVGAGI. The chain has TRBV6-5 and TRBJ2-2; tentatively, D is TRBD2 (5 bases). Sequenced material: PBMCs or T cells enriched from blood (not recorded which). The sequence was obtained from a man aged 60-69 years who had recovered from COVID-19. CDR3 protein: CASRRVDTGELFF. The CDR3 DNA sequence: TGTGCCAGCAGGCGGGTAGACACCGGGGAGCTGTTTTTT.